A single sample gave rise to the 28 T cell receptor beta chains below, sequenced in a study of blood T cell repertoires in COVID-19. TCRdb's copy holds only in-frame clones and misses some; the assay was immunoSEQ multiplex PCR. The table shows about 84,000 clones, with 75% to 90% occurring only once. The sequenced material came from peripheral blood. All receptors come from a man at least 80 years old with active or convalescent COVID-19.

The chain joins TRBV25-1 to TRBJ1-2, with 9 bases matching TRBD1. Unmatched junction bases numbered 6, after V lost 6 bases and J lost 7 bases. Looked up from germline, CDR1 is MGHDK and CDR2 is SYGVNS. CDR3 length equals 13 residues. The CDR3 is CASRRQGESGYTF. The CDR3 bases are TGTGCCAGCAGAAGACAGGGGGAAAGTGGCTACACCTTC.

V gene TRBV4-1 combines with J gene TRBJ2-1, with a possible D match to TRBD1 (5 bases). The CDR3 consists of 14 residues. V was clipped by 0 bases and J by 8 bases, with 11 bases between them. Looked up from germline, CDR1 is MGHRA and CDR2 is YSYEKL. This CDR3 reads CASSQDYWGYEQFF. CDR3 nucleotide sequence: TGCGCCAGCAGCCAAGATTACTGGGGCTATGAGCAGTTCTTC.

This clone was counted only a few times. The V gene is TRBV6-2 or TRBV6-3, the J gene TRBJ1-5; D uncertain. The germline V gene encodes CDR1 MNHEY and CDR2 SVGEGT. V shed 0 bases and J shed 7 bases, with 7 bases lying between them. The CDR3 sequence is 13 residues long. The CDR3 DNA reads as TGTGCCAGCAGTTACTCCGATCGGCAGCCCCAGCATTTT. This codes for CASSYSDRQPQHF.

J is TRBJ2-1 and V is TRBV4-1; 10 bases fit TRBD2. Germline CDR1 is MGHRA and CDR2 is YSYEKL. The ends lost 4 bases at V and 9 bases at J; junction bases unmatched: 9. The CDR3 runs to 15 residues. The CDR3 DNA reads as TGCGCCAGCAGCCGACTAGCGGGTGTTGGTGGTGAGCAGTTCTTC. Translating gives CASSRLAGVGGEQFF.

This clone was observed a few times. The chain is built from TRBV2 and TRBJ2-1, with 8 positions matching TRBD2. This CDR3 is 20 amino acids long. Germline lookup yields CDR1 SNHLY and CDR2 FYNNEI. V trimming: 2 bases; J trimming: 0 bases; junction bases outside the gene matches: 15. The CDR3 spells CASSEIEGLGVRDSYNEQFF. CDR3 nucleotides: TGTGCCAGCAGTGAAATAGAGGGACTAGGTGTCCGGGACTCCTACAATGAGCAGTTCTTC. Full variable domain (missing parts from reference TRBV2 and TRBJ2-1): EPEVTQTPSHQVTQMGQEVILRCVPISNHLYFYWYRQILGQKVEFLVSFYNNEISEKSEIFDDQFSVERPDGSNFTLKIRSTKLEDSAMYFCASSEIEGLGVRDSYNEQFFGPGTRLTVL.

J is TRBJ1-4 and V is TRBV28; 8 nucleotides line up with TRBD1. The germline gives CDR1 MDHEN, CDR2 SYDVKM. CDR3 length: 16 amino acids. Trimming at V came to 7 bases and at J to 8 bases, leaving 15 bases not matched to a gene. The CDR3 is CASTSGGPPLGEKLFF. Written as DNA, the CDR3 is TGTGCCAGCACCTCAGGGGGCCCTCCACTTGGGGAAAAACTGTTTTTT.

V and J are TRBV24-1 and TRBJ1-2; 8 bases align to TRBD1. After removal of 6 bases from V and 6 bases from J, the junction contained 11 bases not matched to a gene. The CDR3 loop spans 15 amino acids. The germline CDR1 and CDR2 sequences are KGHDR and SFDVKD. DNA of the CDR3: TGTGCCACCAGTTCTGCAGTTGGACAGGGCCATGGCTACACCTTC. Its translation is CATSSAVGQGHGYTF.

V and J are TRBV27 and TRBJ2-1; 8 nucleotides align to TRBD1. Germline CDR1 reads MNHEY; CDR2 reads SMNVEV (reference sequence). The ends lost 5 bases at V and 7 bases at J; junction bases unmatched: 4. CDR3 length: 13 residues. CDR3 sequence reads: CASSLWTGNEQFF. The CDR3 DNA reads TGTGCCAGCAGTCTCTGGACAGGGAATGAGCAGTTCTTC.

V usage is TRBV19 and J usage is TRBJ2-3, with 7 positions matching TRBD2. V dropped 2 bases and J dropped 3; count of bases not matched to a gene: 5. The CDR3 sequence is 15 residues long. The germline V gene has CDR1 LNHDA and CDR2 SQIVND (reference sequence). The CDR3: CASSILAGDTDTQYF. The DNA for the CDR3 is TGTGCCAGTAGTATACTGGCGGGAGATACAGATACGCAGTATTTT.

V gene TRBV19 combines with J gene TRBJ2-2; no clear D gene. Germline V gene data show CDR1 as LNHDA and CDR2 as SQIVND (reference sequence). V was shortened by 3 bases and J by 3 bases, with 5 bases between the two germline ends. The CDR3 is 13 amino acids. CDR3 nucleotide sequence: TGTGCCAGTAGTATCGGGTACACCGGGGAGCTGTTTTTT. Encoded protein: CASSIGYTGELFF.

This chain connects TRBV10-3 to TRBJ2-7; D uncertain. The CDR3 consists of 14 residues. CDR1 is ENHRY, CDR2 SYGVKD, per germline. Trimming took off 3 bases at V and 0 bases at J, with 9 bases between the two ends. CDR3 sequence (DNA): TGTGCCATCAGTGACTTAAAGAGCTCCTACGAGCAGTACTTC. This encodes CAISDLKSSYEQYF.

The V gene is TRBV4-2, the J gene TRBJ1-1; the D gene is possibly TRBD1 (5 bases). The V end was cut by 1 base, the J end by 4 bases, with 7 bases between. Germline V gene data show CDR1 as LGHNA and CDR2 as YNFKEQ. This CDR3 comprises 13 residues. The chain's CDR3 is CASSQGRGTEAFF. CDR3 coding DNA: TGTGCCAGCAGCCAAGGAAGGGGCACTGAAGCTTTCTTT.

The sample holds a few counts of this clone. The chain couples TRBV28 to TRBJ1-4; TRBD1 is a possible D gene (6 bases). The germline CDR1 and CDR2 sequences are MDHEN and SYDVKM. The CDR3 runs 15 residues. V dropped 2 bases and J dropped 8 bases, with 15 bases sitting between them. CDR3 loop: CASSLLRGAGEKLFF. CDR3 sequence (DNA): TGTGCCAGCAGTTTACTCCGGGGGGCCGGCGAAAAACTGTTTTTT. The full variable domain, rest sourced from reference TRBV28 and TRBJ1-4, is DVKVTQSSRYLVKRTGEKVFLECVQDMDHENMFWYRQDPGLGLRLIYFSYDVKMKEKGDIPEGYSVSREKKERFSLILESASTNQTSMYLCASSLLRGAGEKLFFGSGTQLSVL.

This clone was seen only a few times. The CDR3 sequence is CASSIGTGNTGELFF. CDR3 coding DNA: TGTGCCAGTAGTATCGGGACAGGGAACACCGGGGAGCTGTTTTTT. The rearrangement links TRBV19 to TRBJ2-2; 8 nucleotides align to TRBD1. Germline trimming cut 3 bases from V and 1 base from J; bases unmatched to any gene: 1. CDR1 is LNHDA, CDR2 SQIVND, per germline (reference sequence). The CDR3 runs 15 residues.

The CDR3 sequence: CASRPGTSLETQYF. CDR3 coding DNA: TGTGCCAGCAGGCCCGGGACTAGTCTAGAGACCCAGTACTTC. This chain connects TRBV7-9 to TRBJ2-5; 8 nucleotides line up with TRBD2. This CDR3 is built from 14 residues. Looked up from germline, CDR1 is SEHNR and CDR2 is FQNEAQ (reference sequence). The V and J ends lost 6 bases and 4 bases, in that order; junction bases with no gene match: 7. Supplemented by reference TRBV7-9 and TRBJ2-5, the full variable domain reads DTGVSQNPRHKITKRGQNVTFRCDPISEHNRLYWYRQTLGQGPEFLTYFQNEAQLEKSRLLSDRFSAERPKGSFSTLEIQRTEQGDSAMYLCASRPGTSLETQYFGPGTRLLVL.

There are a few counts of this clone. This rearrangement joins TRBV4-2 to TRBJ2-3; the match to TRBD2 covers 11 bases. Germline V gives CDR1 LGHNA, CDR2 YNFKEQ. This CDR3 comprises 19 residues. V was pared by 3 bases and J by 3 bases, with 14 bases of the junction left unmatched. Here the CDR3 reads CASSQIGLAGPQGTDTQYF. CDR3 bases: TGTGCCAGCAGCCAGATAGGACTAGCGGGCCCCCAAGGGACAGATACGCAGTATTTT.

The chain is built from TRBV13 and TRBJ2-2, with 7 bases that match TRBD2. Per germline, CDR1 PRHDT and CDR2 FYEKMQ (reference sequence). CDR3 length equals 15 residues. The trim removed 4 bases at V and 0 bases at J, leaving 2 bases unmatched. CDR3 region: CASSSGLPNTGELFF. CDR3 nucleotide sequence: TGTGCCAGCAGCTCGGGACTACCGAACACCGGGGAGCTGTTTTTT.

In its sample, this clone was seen once. This chain uses TRBV5-1 with TRBJ1-1; D is uncertain. Germline assignment: CDR1 SGHRS and CDR2 YFSETQ. V shed 4 bases and J shed 1 base, with 14 bases lying between them. The CDR3 sequence is 15 residues long. The chain's CDR3 is CASSTDYLKNTEAFF. The DNA of the CDR3 is TGCGCCAGCAGCACTGACTATCTCAAGAACACTGAAGCTTTCTTT.

V usage is TRBV4-3 and J usage is TRBJ1-6; D not resolved. The germline gives CDR1 LGHNA, CDR2 YSLEER. This CDR3 is 14 amino acids long. The V and J ends lost 0 bases and 7 bases respectively, with 7 bases between them. CDR3 loop: CASSQELRNSPLHF. Here the CDR3 DNA reads TGCGCCAGCAGCCAAGAATTGCGGAATTCACCCCTCCACTTT.

The chain is built from TRBV7-8 and TRBJ1-5; D gene unclear. The CDR3 sequence is 14 residues long. Trimming left V 0 bases short and J 2 bases short, with 5 bases between. The V gene's germline CDR1 is SGHVS and CDR2 FQNEAQ. The CDR3 nucleotides read TGTGCCAGCAGCTTAGCTTTAGGCAATCAGCCCCAGCATTTT. Translated, it gives CASSLALGNQPQHF.

The rearrangement links TRBV4-1 to TRBJ1-6; TRBD1 matches at 7 bases. V lost 6 bases and J lost 7; bases outside the gene matches: 12. CDR1 is MGHRA, CDR2 YSYEKL, per germline. CDR3 length: 16 residues. CDR3 sequence (DNA): TGCGCCAGCAGAACCTTACAGGGGCCGGGAAATTCACCCCTCCACTTT. It specifies CASRTLQGPGNSPLHF.

The V and J genes are TRBV18 and TRBJ1-5; no reliable D call. This CDR3 spans 13 amino acids. V shed 2 bases and J shed 5 bases, with 7 bases lying between them. The germline V gene has CDR1 KGHSH and CDR2 LQKENI. In nucleotides, the CDR3 is TGTGCCAGCTCACCAGGGGAGGATCAGCCCCAGCATTTT. It specifies CASSPGEDQPQHF.

The rearrangement links TRBV5-1 to TRBJ1-1, with D uncertain. The V and J ends lost 3 bases and 7 bases respectively, with 10 bases between them. CDR1 is SGHRS and CDR2 is YFSETQ in the germline V gene. The CDR3 contains 12 residues. The CDR3 sequence is CASSSLGYEAFF. Here the CDR3 DNA reads TGCGCCAGCAGCTCCCTAGGTTATGAAGCTTTCTTT.

This rearrangement joins TRBV7-9 to TRBJ2-3; 9 bases are shared with TRBD2. V gave up 5 bases and J gave up 4 bases; unmatched junction bases: 10. There are 16 residues in the CDR3. The germline V gene has CDR1 SEHNR and CDR2 FQNEAQ (reference sequence). The DNA of the CDR3 is TGTGCCAGCAGCCTTCAGGGAGCGGGAGGACCAGATACGCAGTATTTT. Amino acid sequence: CASSLQGAGGPDTQYF.

The chain couples TRBV29-1 to TRBJ1-1; D gene uncertain. Trimming left V 5 bases short and J 5 bases short, with 18 bases between. The germline CDR1 and CDR2 sequences are SQVTM and ANQGSEA. The CDR3 consists of 14 residues. CDR3 region: CSVTRGGVRTEAFF. The CDR3 DNA reads as TGCAGCGTTACCCGCGGCGGGGTGAGGACTGAAGCTTTCTTT.

The chain is built from TRBV4-3 and TRBJ1-2; 9 bases align to TRBD1. The trim removed 5 bases at V and 6 bases at J, leaving 13 bases unmatched. Per the germline V gene, CDR1 is LGHNA and CDR2 is YSLEER. The CDR3 is made up of 16 amino acids. The CDR3 spells CASSTRDRVGWNGYTF. As DNA, the CDR3 is TGCGCCAGCAGCACCCGGGACAGGGTAGGGTGGAATGGCTACACCTTC.

The chain couples TRBV3-1 (or the pseudogene TRBV3-2) to TRBJ2-1, with no clear D. Trimming took off 1 base at V and 6 bases at J, with 7 bases between the two ends. Germline CDR1 and CDR2: LGHDT and YNNKEL (reference sequence). This CDR3 has 13 residues. In DNA form, the CDR3 reads TGTGCCAGCAGCCAAGCCAGTTCCAATGAGCAGTTCTTC. This encodes CASSQASSNEQFF.

The chain is built from TRBV7-2 and TRBJ1-1; 8 bases match TRBD1. Germline V CDR1 and CDR2: SGHTA, FQGNSA. The V segment lost 3 bases and the J segment 4 bases; nucleotides outside the gene matches: 1. The CDR3 extends over 13 amino acids. For the CDR3, the DNA is TGTGCCAGCAGCTTCGGACAGGGCACTGAAGCTTTCTTT. Amino acid sequence: CASSFGQGTEAFF. Complete variable domain (other parts from reference TRBV7-2 and TRBJ1-1): GAGVSQSPSNKVTEKGKDVELRCDPISGHTALYWYRQSLGQGLEFLIYFQGNSAPDKSGLPSDRFSAERTGGSVSTLTIQRTQQEDSAVYLCASSFGQGTEAFFGQGTRLTVV.